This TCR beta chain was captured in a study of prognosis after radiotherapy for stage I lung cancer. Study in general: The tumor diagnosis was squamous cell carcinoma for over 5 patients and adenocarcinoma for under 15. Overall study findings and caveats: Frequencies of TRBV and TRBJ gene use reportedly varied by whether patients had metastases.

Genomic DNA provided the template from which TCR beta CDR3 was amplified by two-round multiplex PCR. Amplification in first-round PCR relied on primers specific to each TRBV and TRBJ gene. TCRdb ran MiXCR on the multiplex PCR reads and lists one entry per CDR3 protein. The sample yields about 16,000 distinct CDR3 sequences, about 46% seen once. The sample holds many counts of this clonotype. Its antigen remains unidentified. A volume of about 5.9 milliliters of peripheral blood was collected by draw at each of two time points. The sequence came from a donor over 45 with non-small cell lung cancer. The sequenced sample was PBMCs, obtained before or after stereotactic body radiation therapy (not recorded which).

The CDR3 DNA reads TGTGCCAGCACCAAGAGAGGCACCTATGGCTACACCTTC. Protein sequence: CASTKRGTYGYTF. The chain combines TRBV3-1 with TRBJ1-2; no firm D call. V gave up 7 bases and J gave up 4 bases, with 13 bases separating them. The CDR3 has 13 residues. The germline CDR1 and CDR2 sequences are LGHDT and YNNKEL (reference sequence).